The rows below give T cell receptor beta chains drawn from one sample of a study of CD8 T cells in ankylosing spondylitis. A single record per CDR3 protein comes from TCRdb applying MiXCR to the 5' RACE reads. The sample carries about 140,000 distinct CDR3 sequences, roughly 8% recorded once. The specimen sequenced was synovial fluid, either unsorted or a sorted T cell fraction (not recorded which). The receptors were sampled from a male donor with ankylosing spondylitis. Both conserved end residues are part of each CDR3. The order of the fields is D gene, V gene, clone size, J gene, CDR3 length, CDR3 protein, CDR3 DNA. The D gene is left open where the match is weak. The size entry is marked missing in some rows and otherwise reads once, few, many or a size class.

>TRBD2|TRBV27|many|TRBJ2-7|17
CASSPASPASGSYEQYF
TGTGCCAGCAGTCCAGCCTCTCCGGCTAGCGGCTCCTACGAGCAGTACTTC
>TRBD1|TRBV6-5|NA|TRBJ2-7|14
CASSYSTGYYEQYF
TGTGCCAGCAGTTACTCGACAGGGTACTACGAGCAGTACTTC
>NA|TRBV30|NA|TRBJ1-5|13
CAWSAREDQPQHF
TGTGCCTGGAGTGCTAGGGAGGATCAGCCCCAGCATTTT
>NA|TRBV29-1|many|TRBJ1-1|15
CSVGPWGSGRSEAFF
TGCAGCGTTGGCCCGTGGGGTTCGGGACGAAGTGAAGCTTTCTTT
>NA|TRBV2|many|TRBJ1-2|12
CASSNSNYGYTF
TGTGCCAGCAGTAACAGTAACTATGGCTACACCTTC
>NA|TRBV11-3|few|TRBJ1-6|13
CASSIRENSPLHF
TGTGCCAGCAGCATCCGGGAGAATTCACCCCTCCACTTT
>NA|TRBV6-5|NA|TRBJ1-1|13
CASTLLLNTEAFF
TGTGCCAGCACTCTACTGCTGAACACTGAAGCTTTCTTT
>NA|TRBV20-1|many|TRBJ1-5|12
CSARRGNQPQHF
TGCAGTGCTAGACGGGGGAATCAGCCCCAGCATTTT
>TRBD2|TRBV4-2|NA|TRBJ2-1|15
CASSQGGGNHNEQFF
TGTGCCAGCAGCCAAGGCGGGGGGAATCACAATGAGCAGTTCTTC
>NA|TRBV10-3|NA|TRBJ2-1|13
CAISETGRREQFF
TGTGCCATCAGTGAGACGGGGCGCAGAGAGCAGTTCTTC
>NA|TRBV12-3/TRBV12-4|many|TRBJ1-6|12
CASSRDVSPLHF
TGTGCCAGCAGTAGGGATGTATCACCCCTCCACTTT
>TRBD1|TRBV12-3/TRBV12-4|few|TRBJ2-2|16
CASRPGDRGGTGELFF
TGTGCCAGCAGACCGGGGGACAGGGGTGGCACCGGGGAGCTGTTTTTT
>NA|TRBV20-1|many|TRBJ1-4|14
CSARDKGIDGKLFF
TGCAGTGCTAGAGATAAAGGGATTGACGGAAAACTGTTTTTT
>TRBD2|TRBV28|NA|TRBJ2-1|16
CASNGMRLAGADEQFF
TGTGCCAGCAACGGTATGAGGCTAGCGGGAGCCGATGAGCAGTTCTTC
>NA|TRBV3-1|NA|TRBJ2-3|12
CASSQGEDTQYF
TGTGCCAGCAGCCAAGGTGAAGATACGCAGTATTTT
>NA|TRBV20-1|NA|TRBJ1-5|15
CSASVGGDGNQPQHF
TGCAGTGCCAGCGTGGGGGGCGACGGCAATCAGCCCCAGCATTTT
>NA|TRBV2|many|TRBJ1-1|13
CASSEDMNTEAFF
TGTGCCAGCAGTGAAGACATGAACACTGAAGCTTTCTTT
>TRBD2|TRBV20-1|many|TRBJ2-3|15
CSAIRAGIRTDTQYF
TGCAGTGCTATCCGAGCGGGGATTCGCACAGATACGCAGTATTTT
>NA|TRBV5-1|NA|TRBJ2-2|16
CASSPSGAGYTGELFF
TGCGCCAGCAGCCCGTCCGGCGCGGGCTACACCGGGGAGCTGTTTTTT
>TRBD1|TRBV3-1|few|TRBJ1-2|15
CASSHASGTGLFYTF
TGTGCCAGCAGCCATGCCTCCGGGACAGGCTTATTCTACACCTTC
>NA|TRBV5-5|few|TRBJ2-5|13
CASSLSSIETQYF
TGTGCCAGCAGCTTAAGTAGTATTGAGACCCAGTACTTC
>NA|TRBV18|many|TRBJ2-5|14
CASSPVGLKSVKYF
TGTGCCAGCTCACCCGTGGGCCTTAAGAGTGTAAAATACTTC
>TRBD1|TRBV5-1|NA|TRBJ2-7|13
CASSLAGGREQYF
TGCGCCAGCAGCTTAGCAGGGGGCCGGGAGCAGTACTTC
>TRBD1|TRBV12-3/TRBV12-4|many|TRBJ1-5|16
CASSSSGTGLRQPQHF
TGTGCCAGCAGTTCCTCCGGGACAGGGTTGCGTCAGCCCCAGCATTTT
>NA|TRBV27|many|TRBJ2-5|13
CASSAGAWAAQYF
TGTGCCAGCAGCGCAGGGGCTTGGGCGGCCCAGTACTTC
>NA|TRBV5-1|many|TRBJ2-3|12
CASSLDRDTQYF
TGCGCCAGCAGCTTGGACAGGGATACGCAGTATTTT
>NA|TRBV9|few|TRBJ2-1|16
CASSVGTGGFRDEQFF
TGTGCCAGCAGCGTAGGTACAGGCGGCTTTCGGGATGAGCAGTTCTTC
>NA|TRBV9|NA|TRBJ2-6|15
CASSVGGSGANVLTF
TGTGCCAGCAGCGTAGGCGGCTCTGGGGCCAACGTCCTGACTTTC
>NA|TRBV7-9|many|TRBJ1-2|13
CASSPQGVGGYTF
TGTGCCAGCAGCCCTCAAGGGGTCGGGGGCTACACCTTC
>TRBD1|TRBV30|NA|TRBJ1-2|12
CAWRQGASGYTF
TGTGCCTGGAGACAGGGGGCGAGTGGCTACACCTTC
>TRBD1|TRBV28|many|TRBJ1-5|16
CASSSMGTVSNQPQHF
TGTGCCAGCAGTTCCATGGGGACAGTTAGCAATCAGCCCCAGCATTTT
>NA|TRBV10-3|few|TRBJ1-6|13
CATQARDNSPLHF
TGTGCCACCCAGGCGAGGGATAATTCACCCCTCCACTTT
>NA|TRBV12-3/TRBV12-4|once|TRBJ1-6|13
CASSYGPNSPLHF
TGTGCCAGCAGTTATGGACCAAATTCACCCCTCCACTTT
>NA|TRBV20-1|many|TRBJ2-5|13
CSARGGFQETQYF
TGCAGTGCTAGGGGGGGCTTCCAAGAGACCCAGTACTTC
>NA|TRBV20-1|many|TRBJ2-7|12
CSARERVYEQYF
TGCAGTGCTAGAGAGCGGGTTTACGAGCAGTACTTC
>TRBD2|TRBV7-9|many|TRBJ2-3|16
CASSFLPSGDTDTQYF
TGTGCCAGCAGCTTCTTACCTAGCGGGGATACAGATACGCAGTATTTT
>TRBD1|TRBV20-1|NA|TRBJ1-4|14
CSARDRTGREKLFF
TGCAGTGCTAGAGACAGGACAGGGAGGGAAAAACTGTTTTTT
>NA|TRBV5-1|many|TRBJ2-1|15
CASSLVTSPYNEQFF
TGCGCCAGCAGCTTGGTCACCTCCCCCTACAATGAGCAGTTCTTC
>TRBD1|TRBV28|many|TRBJ1-2|15
CASSSPGQGLYGYTF
TGTGCCAGCAGTTCCCCGGGACAGGGCCTCTATGGCTACACCTTC
>NA|TRBV28|few|TRBJ2-3|10
CASGIHTQYF
TGTGCCAGCGGGATTCATACGCAGTATTTT
>TRBD2|TRBV20-1|few|TRBJ2-2|16
CSARAAQRGGGGELFF
TGCAGTGCTAGGGCTGCCCAGCGGGGGGGAGGCGGGGAGCTGTTTTTT
>NA|TRBV29-1|many|TRBJ2-3|12
CSVRGGADTQYF
TGCAGCGTCAGGGGAGGCGCAGATACGCAGTATTTT
>NA|TRBV28|few|TRBJ2-1|12
CASSFLTEDLFF
TGTGCCAGCAGTTTCCTAACCGAAGACCTGTTCTTC
>NA|TRBV20-1|NA|TRBJ2-3|11
CSAPWGDTQYF
TGCAGTGCCCCTTGGGGGGATACGCAGTATTTT